This TCR beta chain was obtained from a study of OX40 agonist ivuxolimab in advanced cancers. As for the study in general: Three patients showed partial responses: one hepatocellular carcinoma and two cutaneous melanoma cases.

At cycle 4 day 1, cycle 7 day 1, and baseline, blood was sampled. The V end was cut by 7 bases, the J end by 3 bases, with 10 bases between. This CDR3 is built from 13 residues. Per germline, CDR1 MNHNS and CDR2 SASEGT. TCRdb's table, derived via immunoSEQ multiplex PCR, lists solely in-frame clones and lacks some. The repertoire holds about 67,000 clones, with 80% to 90% as singletons. The sample in question was CD4+ or CD8+ T cells sorted from blood, obtained in a trial of the OX40 agonist ivuxolimab. The chain is built from TRBV6-1 and TRBJ1-5; D uncertain. The origin of this receptor is an adult with an advanced solid tumor such as melanoma, head and neck, liver or kidney cancer. Here the CDR3 reads CASNDKPNQPQHF. CDR3 DNA: TGTGCCAGCAATGACAAGCCCAATCAGCCCCAGCATTTT.